Below, 28 T cell receptor beta chains from the same sample are listed, as sequenced in a study of T cell repertoires in cytomegalovirus infection. TCRdb reprocessed the reads via MiXCR and lists one record per CDR3 protein. The sample consists of about 920,000 distinct CDR3 sequences, roughly 30% of them appearing once. Their recognized antigens are unknown. The starting material was cultured CD8+ T cells from PBMCs, obtained from culture after CMV antigen stimulation. Receptors were obtained from a human donor in good health (CMV status not recorded). Some clones in this sample may be carry-over from other donors' samples.

This clonotype was observed a few times. The chain carries TRBV5-6 and TRBJ1-3; D unclear. The CDR3 contains 18 residues. Germline assignment: CDR1 SGHDT and CDR2 YYEEEE. V was shortened by 4 bases and J by 0 bases, with 20 bases between the two germline ends. The CDR3, as DNA: TGTGCCAGCAGCCCGCCCTCCGGAGGAGCAAGCTCTGGAAACACCATATATTTT. Translating it yields CASSPPSGGASSGNTIYF. Drawing the rest from reference TRBV5-6 and TRBJ1-3, the complete variable domain is DAGVTQSPTHLIKTRGQQVTLRCSPKSGHDTVSWYQQALGQGPQFIFQYYEEEERQRGNFPDRFSGHQFPNYSSELNVNALLLGDSALYLCASSPPSGGASSGNTIYFGEGSWLTVV.

This clonotype was observed a handful of times. V gene TRBV5-5 combines with J gene TRBJ1-1; D gene unclear. This CDR3 comprises 12 residues. V lost 1 base, J lost 4 bases, and 5 bases lay in between. The V gene's germline CDR1 is SGHKS and CDR2 YYEKEE (reference sequence). CDR3 loop: CASSLQPTEAFF. CDR3 sequence (DNA): TGTGCCAGCAGCTTGCAACCCACTGAAGCTTTCTTT.

J is TRBJ1-5 and V is TRBV19; possibly TRBD1 for D (6 bases). Trimming took off 3 bases at V and 6 bases at J, with 15 bases between the two ends. The length of the CDR3 is 15 residues. Germline V CDR1 and CDR2: LNHDA, SQIVND (reference sequence). The CDR3 region is CASSMGGGLGQPQHF. DNA for the CDR3: TGTGCCAGTAGTATGGGAGGGGGTCTCGGTCAGCCCCAGCATTTT.

This clonotype was counted only a few times. This chain connects TRBV6-1 to TRBJ1-2; no firm D call. The CDR3 has 17 amino acids. The V gene's germline CDR1 is MNHNS and CDR2 SASEGT. With 2 bases removed from V and 1 base from J, the gap between germline ends came to 17 bases. The CDR3 sequence: CASSEFRGLRINYGYTF. CDR3 sequence (DNA): TGTGCCAGCAGTGAATTCAGAGGACTCCGAATTAACTATGGCTACACCTTC.

The rearrangement joins TRBV11-1 to TRBJ1-1; the D is unclear. Deletions cut 5 bases from V and 4 bases from J, with 8 bases between. The CDR3 runs 12 residues. Germline loops: CDR1 SGHAT, CDR2 FQDESV (reference sequence). The CDR3 DNA sequence: TGTGCCAGCAGCCGAACCGCCACTGAAGCTTTCTTT. This codes for CASSRTATEAFF.

This clonotype came up a few times. The chain couples TRBV12-3 or TRBV12-4 to TRBJ2-5, with D possibly being TRBD1 (6 bases). The CDR3 loop spans 14 amino acids. V was cut by 6 bases and J by 4 bases, with 15 bases left in between. CDR3 amino acids: CASRPQGRSETQYF. CDR3 nucleotide sequence: TGTGCCAGCAGACCCCAGGGGCGCTCAGAGACCCAGTACTTC.

The rearrangement links TRBV19 to TRBJ1-1, with TRBD1 as a possible D gene (6 bases). Germline V gives CDR1 LNHDA, CDR2 SQIVND (reference sequence). The CDR3 is 15 residues long. The ends were cut back, 0 bases at V and 6 bases at J, with 14 bases in the middle. The CDR3 nucleotides read TGTGCCAGTAGTATAGATCCCGGGGGCGAGGCTGAAGCTTTCTTT. It translates to CASSIDPGGEAEAFF.

This clonotype has just a few counts. V usage is TRBV7-6 and J usage is TRBJ1-3, with no clear D. The CDR3 runs to 15 residues. Trimming left V 2 bases short and J 0 bases short, with 8 bases between. The germline gives CDR1 SGHVS, CDR2 FNYEAQ. CDR3 bases: TGTGCCAGCAGCTTATACTTGAGCTCTGGAAACACCATATATTTT. Residues: CASSLYLSSGNTIYF.

The chain joins TRBV12-3 or TRBV12-4 to TRBJ2-5, with D possibly TRBD1 on 5 matching bases. The length of the CDR3 is 17 residues. Trimming cost V 0 bases and J 2 bases, with 16 bases left between them. As DNA, the CDR3 is TGTGCCAGCAGTTTAGCAGGGGCCGATAACAAACAAGAGACCCAGTACTTC. This translates into CASSLAGADNKQETQYF.

As for this clonotype: One end of the junction fails to match germline, which may point to a read error. This rearrangement joins TRBV6-6 to TRBJ2-7; D might be TRBD2 (5 bases). Germline V gene lookup returns CDR1 MNHNY and CDR2 SVGAGI (reference sequence). The CDR3 is 14 amino acids. CDR3 DNA: TGTGCCAGCAAAAGCCTAGGGAGCTCCTACGAGCAGTGCTTC. The encoded protein is CASKSLGSSYEQCF.

This clonotype was found a few times. V is TRBV2 and J is TRBJ1-5; D remains ambiguous. Between the trimmed V and J ends, which lost 4 bases and 1 base, there was a span of 5 bases. The CDR3 is made up of 13 amino acids. Germline V gene data show CDR1 as SNHLY and CDR2 as FYNNEI. The CDR3 DNA reads TGTGCCAGCAGTGCCAGCAGCAATCAGCCCCAGCATTTT. Its protein is CASSASSNQPQHF.

This clonotype was picked up a small number of times. The CDR3 loop is CASSDFFGGYEQFF. CDR3 nucleotides: TGTGCCAGCAGTGACTTCTTTGGGGGCTATGAGCAGTTCTTC. The gene calls are TRBV6-6 and TRBJ2-1; TRBD1 is a possible D gene (6 bases). Germline V CDR1 and CDR2: MNHNY, SVGAGI (reference sequence). The CDR3 loop spans 14 amino acids. Trimming shortened V by 5 bases and J by 8 bases, and 16 bases separated the two germline ends.

The V and J genes are TRBV9 and TRBJ2-5, with D possibly TRBD2 on 5 matching bases. Between the trimmed V and J ends, which lost 3 bases and 5 bases, there was a span of 14 bases. The V gene's germline CDR1 is SGDLS and CDR2 YYNGEE. The CDR3 is made up of 14 amino acids. The CDR3 nucleotides read TGTGCCAGCAGCGGGAAATTAGGACTGGAGACCCAGTACTTC. Residues: CASSGKLGLETQYF.

In this sample, this clonotype turned up a few times. The CDR3 DNA sequence: TGCAGTGCTACCCAAGGGGGAGCTTTCTTT. It yields the protein CSATQGGAFF. V is TRBV20-1 and J is TRBJ1-1; possible D gene TRBD1, 6 bases. CDR1 DFQATT and CDR2 SNEGSKA come from the germline V gene (reference sequence). V was trimmed by 4 bases and J by 10 bases, leaving 10 bases between them. The CDR3 has 10 residues.

This clonotype has only one observation. The rearrangement links TRBV28 to TRBJ1-4; the match to TRBD1 covers 10 bases. Germline V CDR1 and CDR2: MDHEN, SYDVKM. V was pared by 5 bases and J by 8 bases, with 8 bases of the junction left unmatched. The CDR3 is 15 residues long. The CDR3 loop reads CASSRSGTGVEKLFF. The CDR3 coding sequence is TGTGCCAGCAGTCGTAGCGGGACAGGGGTAGAAAAACTGTTTTTT.

This sequence joins TRBV7-9 and TRBJ2-5; D assignment may be TRBD1 or TRBD2 (6 bases each). Germline values: CDR1 SEHNR, CDR2 FQNEAQ (reference sequence). This CDR3 region has 15 residues. Trimming took off 5 bases at V and 7 bases at J, with 20 bases between the two ends. The CDR3 nucleotides are TGTGCCAGCAGCCCCCGAGGGGGGACGATCGGGACCCAGTACTTC. It codes for CASSPRGGTIGTQYF.

The V and J genes are TRBV19 and TRBJ2-2; 12 bases line up with TRBD1. Germline V lookup: CDR1 LNHDA, CDR2 SQIVND (reference sequence). V gave up 5 bases and J gave up 4 bases; unmatched junction bases: 5. The CDR3 sequence is 16 residues long. The DNA for the CDR3 is TGTGCCAGTAGTCCGGGGACAGGGGGCCCCACCGGGGAGCTGTTTTTT. This gives the protein CASSPGTGGPTGELFF.

This clonotype turned up a few times. This CDR3 is CASSPPGWDADQPQHF. The CDR3 DNA is TGTGCCAGCAGCCCACCGGGATGGGACGCCGATCAGCCCCAGCATTTT. V is TRBV7-4 and J is TRBJ1-5, with D maybe TRBD1 (5 bases). The CDR3 is 16 residues long. V gave up 5 bases and J gave up 5 bases, with 19 bases separating them. The germline gives CDR1 SGHVT, CDR2 SQSDAQ.

The gene calls are TRBV19 and TRBJ2-1; TRBD1 might be the D (6 bases). The germline V gene has CDR1 LNHDA and CDR2 SQIVND (reference sequence). The V gene lost 1 base and the J gene lost 1 base, with 11 bases spanning the gap. The CDR3 is made up of 16 amino acids. This CDR3 is CASSIAHRASYNEQFF. DNA of the CDR3: TGTGCCAGTAGTATAGCTCACAGGGCTTCCTACAATGAGCAGTTCTTC.

A remark on this clonotype: This may stem from a read error, because a much larger clone lies one nucleotide away. This chain uses TRBV7-2 with TRBJ2-1, with 7 positions matching TRBD2. The CDR3 spans 17 residues. CDR1 is SGHTA, CDR2 FQGNSA, per germline. The CDR3 DNA reads as TGTCCCAGCAGCTTAATTACCGCGGGGGTCTCCTACAATGAGCAGTTCTTC. It specifies CPSSLITAGVSYNEQFF.

In this sample, this clonotype turned up a few times. The chain is built from TRBV29-1 and TRBJ1-1, with 7 nucleotides matching TRBD1. CDR1 SQVTM and CDR2 ANQGSEA come from the germline V gene. The V segment lost 0 bases and the J segment 4 bases; nucleotides outside the gene matches: 14. The CDR3 extends over 17 amino acids. As DNA, the CDR3 is TGCAGCGTTGAAGATCTCGGTAGGGGGCTAATCGGCACTGAAGCTTTCTTT. Amino acids: CSVEDLGRGLIGTEAFF.

This sequence joins TRBV7-6 and TRBJ2-5, with D possibly TRBD2 on 5 matching bases. The CDR3 is 16 residues long. CDR1 and CDR2 (germline): SGHVS, FNYEAQ. Trimming removed 1 base at V and 5 bases at J, with 17 bases between. The CDR3 DNA follows: TGTGCCAGCAGCTTAGATGACGGGCTAGGGAGTGAGACCCAGTACTTC. Residues: CASSLDDGLGSETQYF. The full variable domain, completed using reference TRBV7-6 and TRBJ2-5, is GAGVSQSPRYKVTKRGQDVALRCDPISGHVSLYWYRQALGQGPEFLTYFNYEAQQDKSGLPNDRFSAERPEGSISTLTIQRTEQRDSAMYRCASSLDDGLGSETQYFGPGTRLLVL.

This rearrangement joins TRBV10-3 to TRBJ2-3; D gene uncertain. Trimming cost V 10 bases and J 1 base, with 18 bases left between them. The CDR3 totals 15 residues. The V gene's germline CDR1 is ENHRY and CDR2 SYGVKD. This chain's CDR3 is CATNDLEGRTDTQYF. The CDR3 DNA is TGTGCCACCAACGACCTAGAAGGTCGCACAGATACGCAGTATTTT.

This clonotype has only a few counts. The chain carries TRBV7-9 and TRBJ2-3; maybe TRBD2 (6 bases). Trimming took 8 bases from V and 3 from J, leaving 15 bases between them. This CDR3 has 14 amino acids. In germline, CDR1 is SEHNR, CDR2 FQNEAQ (reference sequence). The CDR3 protein is CASGGESRTDTQYF. CDR3 bases: TGTGCCAGCGGCGGGGAATCGAGGACAGATACGCAGTATTTT.

The chain links TRBV10-3 to TRBJ1-1; D gene ambiguous. V was cut by 4 bases and J by 0 bases, with 15 bases left in between. The CDR3 sequence is 16 residues long. Germline lookup yields CDR1 ENHRY and CDR2 SYGVKD. The CDR3 DNA follows: TGTGCCATCAGTGGCGGATCGGGGATGGTGAACACTGAAGCTTTCTTT. Translated, it gives CAISGGSGMVNTEAFF.

In its sample, this clonotype was seen many times. The chain couples TRBV6-1 to TRBJ2-1, with 7 bases that match TRBD1. Per germline, CDR1 MNHNS and CDR2 SASEGT. V lost 5 bases to trimming and J lost 4 bases; unmatched junction nucleotides: 5. The CDR3 is made up of 14 amino acids. This CDR3 is CASSSRDRYNEQFF. The CDR3, as DNA: TGTGCCAGCAGTTCCCGGGACAGATACAATGAGCAGTTCTTC.

This clonotype was seen many times. The CDR3 DNA follows: TGTGCCAGCAGCTTAGCGCCGGCCAGGTACCAGGGGGCGCAGGGAGACACTGAAGCTTTCTTT. This translates into CASSLAPARYQGAQGDTEAFF. The chain has TRBV7-6 and TRBJ1-1; 8 nucleotides align to TRBD1. CDR3 length: 21 residues. After removal of 0 bases from V and 3 bases from J, the junction contained 21 bases not matched to a gene. Germline-derived CDR1 and CDR2 are SGHVS and FNYEAQ. Full variable domain (rest looked up from reference TRBV7-6 and TRBJ1-1): GAGVSQSPRYKVTKRGQDVALRCDPISGHVSLYWYRQALGQGPEFLTYFNYEAQQDKSGLPNDRFSAERPEGSISTLTIQRTEQRDSAMYRCASSLAPARYQGAQGDTEAFFGQGTRLTVV.

The genes are TRBV6-2 or TRBV6-3 and TRBJ1-5; D call uncertain. Germline lookup yields CDR1 MNHEY and CDR2 SVGEGT. The CDR3 length is 13 residues. V lost 6 bases and J lost 6, with 12 bases in between. CDR3 loop: CASSGPRAQPQHF. The CDR3 DNA sequence: TGTGCCAGCAGCGGACCTCGGGCTCAGCCCCAGCATTTT.